What follows describes a single T cell receptor beta chain. Its antigen is unidentified. The junction departs from the called germline gene at one end, perhaps through a read error. This entry is derived from a study of a mutant IDH1 vaccine in newly diagnosed glioma. Libraries were prepared by immunoSEQ multiplex PCR; TCRdb keeps only in-frame clonotypes and omits some of them. The table has approximately 39,000 clones, 81% seen once. The time point was: week 23, last vaccination. Each vaccine dose was 300 ug of mutant IDH1 20-mer peptide, with topical imiquimod. CDR3 length: 13 amino acids. CDR1 and CDR2 from the germline V gene are SSHAT and FNYEAQ (reference sequence).

This chain joins TRBV7-7 and TRBJ1-1, with a possible D match to TRBD1 (5 bases). The receptor was isolated from a middle-aged man with glioma. Sequenced material: PBMCs, taken from a glioma patient whose treatment included an IDH1 peptide vaccine. CDR3 region: CASSLQENTEAFF. The CDR3 coding sequence is TGTGCTAGCAGCTTACAGGAGAACACTGAAGCTTTCTTT.